This T cell receptor beta chain was documented in a study of resident and recirculating memory T cells in vitiligo. Trimming left V 0 bases short and J 6 bases short, with 9 bases between. CDR1 and CDR2 (germline): LGHNA, YSLEER. The CDR3 length is 14 residues. Sequencing was performed with immunoSEQ multiplex PCR; in TCRdb, only in-frame clones are kept and a portion is missing. This table holds about 76,000 clones, roughly nine tenths found once. The source of this sequence is a male donor with vitiligo. The V call is TRBV4-3, the J call TRBJ2-1; D gene uncertain. The sequenced sample consisted of blood. In DNA, the CDR3 is TGCGCCAGCAGCCAAGAACGGCGAGGCAATGAGCAGTTCTTC. Its protein is CASSQERRGNEQFF.